This T cell receptor (beta chain) appears in the sequencing data of a study of shared clonotypes between healthy human individuals. At the level of the study: There were three CD4 naive, three CD4 memory, two CD8 naive and one CD8 memory plates per donor.

Study-wide points: Non-shared clonotypes were found to have lower generation probabilities than the clonotypes that were shared by all four of the sorted-subset donors.

Germline V gene data show CDR1 as SGHDT and CDR2 as YYEEEE. With 3 bases clipped from V and 7 bases from J, the junction kept 4 bases outside the gene matches. The CDR3 has 13 residues. Clones were read by immunoSEQ multiplex PCR, and TCRdb kept only the in-frame ones, dropping some. The sample consists of about 730,000 clones, 72% of them appearing once. On this clone itself: The antigen is unknown.

The sequencing input was memory CD4+ T cells sorted from blood. Noted subset: CD45RA-negative fraction. V usage is TRBV5-6 and J usage is TRBJ1-1; 9 bases line up with TRBD1. This sequence originates from a woman in her 30s in good health. CDR3 DNA sequence: TGTGCCAGCAGCTCGGGACAGGGTTATGAAGCTTTCTTT. Translation: CASSSGQGYEAFF.